This T cell receptor (beta chain) was obtained from a study of shared clonotypes between healthy human individuals. All participating donors were Caucasian adults from Nashville, Tennessee. The CD4+ fraction was divided into a CD45RA+ naive subset and a CD45RA-negative memory subset. Each subset's genomic DNA was shared equally among a number of immunoSEQ plates. Original data processing: Because ImmunoSEQ provided only junction sequences with no quality scores, the filtering differed. Here immunoSEQ multiplex PCR was the method, and the copy in TCRdb shows in-frame clones only, minus some. V, J and clone size are those of that table, while D and trimming were read from the DNA. The table includes roughly 1 million clones, around three quarters detected once. CDR1 SGHNT and CDR2 YENEEA come from the germline V gene. CDR3 length: 18 residues. Trimming left V 5 bases short and J 0 bases short, with 20 bases between.

Sample: memory CD4+ T cells from PBMCs. Subset defined: CD45RA-negative fraction. The TCR was taken from a man aged 18 to 29 in good health. Some clones in this sample may be carry-over from other donors' samples. The chain employs TRBV11-3 and TRBJ2-1; D may match TRBD1 or TRBD2 (6 bases each). CDR3 sequence (DNA): TGTGCCAGCAGCCCCAGGGGAGCGGGCCCTTACTCCTACAATGAGCAGTTCTTC. It codes for CASSPRGAGPYSYNEQFF.